One sample yielded the 14 T cell receptor beta chains listed below, sequenced in a study of response to subunit inactivated influenza vaccine. From the RT-PCR reads, TCRdb called clonotypes with MiXCR, one entry per CDR3 protein. The sample consists of fewer than 700,000 distinct CDR3 sequences, around 13% of them appearing once. The material sequenced was PBMCs from blood, taken roughly 47 days after vaccination. These receptors all stem from a man between 45 and 60 years old who received an inactivated influenza vaccine.

The genes are TRBV5-1 and TRBJ1-1; D possibly corresponds to TRBD1 (5 bases). V lost 7 bases and J 1 base, leaving 11 bases between the germline ends. From germline, CDR1 is SGHRS and CDR2 YFSETQ. The CDR3 sequence is 13 residues long. The chain's CDR3 is CASRTGPNTEAFF. DNA for the CDR3: TGCGCCAGCCGTACGGGGCCGAACACTGAAGCTTTCTTT.

Regarding this clonotype: This may be a read error, as it is one base from a much larger clone. CDR3 sequence: CASSKTGTDPNNEAFF. In DNA, the CDR3 is TGCGCCAGCAGCAAAACCGGGACAGACCCGAACAATGAAGCTTTCTTT. The chain has TRBV5-1 and TRBJ1-1; 7 bases are a match to TRBD1. This CDR3 region has 16 residues. From germline, CDR1 is SGHRS and CDR2 YFSETQ.

This clonotype was found many times. J is TRBJ2-2 and V is TRBV6-1, with 7 bases aligning to TRBD1. The germline gives CDR1 MNHNS, CDR2 SASEGT. The CDR3 has 18 amino acids. Unmatched junction bases numbered 16, after V lost 5 bases and J lost 4 bases. In DNA, the CDR3 is TGTGCCAGCAGTAATTGGGGACAGCAGATCTTAGGCACCGGGGAGCTGTTTTTT. Translation: CASSNWGQQILGTGELFF.

Many counts were recorded for this clonotype. This chain joins TRBV7-2 and TRBJ2-1, with TRBD1 identical over 7 bases. CDR3 size: 15 residues. CDR1 is SGHTA and CDR2 is FQGNSA in the germline V gene. The V segment lost 5 bases and the J segment 3 bases; nucleotides outside the gene matches: 7. This CDR3 reads CASSPRGGNYNEQFF. In DNA, the CDR3 is TGTGCCAGCAGCCCGCGAGGGGGCAACTACAATGAGCAGTTCTTC.

The CDR3 nucleotides are TGTGCCAGCAGCGCTAGCTTAGGCTATGGCTACACCTTC. This encodes CASSASLGYGYTF. The chain uses TRBV13 and TRBJ1-2, with D unresolved. CDR1 is PRHDT and CDR2 is FYEKMQ in the germline V gene (reference sequence). This CDR3 has 13 residues. The V and J ends lost 5 bases and 4 bases respectively, with 11 bases between them.

V gene TRBV11-2 combines with J gene TRBJ2-4, with D hard to call. Trimming stripped 0 bases from V and 6 bases from J, with 9 bases between. The CDR3 spans 14 residues. The germline gives CDR1 SGHAT, CDR2 FQNNGV. The CDR3 is CASSLDTVRNIQYF. The CDR3 coding sequence is TGTGCCAGCAGCTTAGATACAGTTAGAAACATTCAGTACTTC.

The chain employs TRBV3-1 and TRBJ1-5, with D tentatively TRBD1 (5 bases). From germline, CDR1 is LGHDT and CDR2 YNNKEL (reference sequence). The ends were cut back, 3 bases at V and 1 base at J, with 7 bases in the middle. The CDR3 covers 14 residues. The CDR3 is CASSQRGSNQPQHF. CDR3 nucleotide sequence: TGTGCCAGCAGCCAGAGGGGCAGCAATCAGCCCCAGCATTTT.

In this sample, this clonotype turned up a few times. The chain links TRBV12-5 to TRBJ2-1, with D unclear. Germline V gene data show CDR1 as LGHNT and CDR2 as FRNRAP. The CDR3 has 18 residues. Deletions cut 1 base from V and 5 bases from J, with 21 bases between. The CDR3 loop is CASGLAPLLGEVHNEQFF. The CDR3 DNA reads TGTGCTAGTGGTTTGGCCCCCCTCCTAGGAGAGGTCCACAATGAGCAGTTCTTC.

This clonotype has just a few counts. The rearrangement joins TRBV12-3 or TRBV12-4 to TRBJ2-7, with D possibly TRBD1 on 6 matching bases. Between the trimmed V and J ends, which lost 3 bases and 2 bases, there was a span of 11 bases. There are 14 residues in the CDR3. CDR3 nucleotides: TGTGCCAGCAGTTTCCGCAGGGGCGCCTACGAGCAGTACTTC. The encoded protein is CASSFRRGAYEQYF.

CDR3 nucleotides: TGCGCCAGCAGCTTCCCCCGGAGCACGAACACCGGGGAGCTGTTTTTT. It specifies CASSFPRSTNTGELFF. This chain joins TRBV5-1 and TRBJ2-2; D not certain. Germline V gene sequence: CDR1 SGHRS, CDR2 YFSETQ. Deletions cut 2 bases from V and 0 bases from J, with 11 bases between. This CDR3 has 16 amino acids.

This clonotype was observed at least ten times. The chain combines TRBV2 with TRBJ2-7; 7 bases map to TRBD2. The CDR3 loop spans 12 amino acids. Germline V CDR1 and CDR2: SNHLY, FYNNEI. The J segment lost 3 bases and the V segment lost 6 bases, leaving 2 bases of the junction unmatched. The CDR3 is CASRLANYEQYF. The CDR3 DNA reads TGTGCCAGCAGACTAGCGAACTACGAGCAGTACTTC.

The chain has TRBV20-1 and TRBJ2-4, with a weak D call TRBD1 (6 bases). V was pared by 6 bases and J by 4 bases, with 16 bases between. This CDR3 region has 14 residues. CDR1 is DFQATT and CDR2 is SNEGSKA in the germline V gene (reference sequence). The chain's CDR3 is CSASVQGPKNIQYF. CDR3 nucleotide sequence: TGCAGTGCCAGCGTTCAGGGGCCGAAAAACATTCAGTACTTC.

This clonotype has a single count. The genes are TRBV18 and TRBJ2-3; D gene uncertain. Germline values: CDR1 KGHSH, CDR2 LQKENI. Trimming shortened V by 3 bases and J by 5 bases, and 12 bases separated the two germline ends. The CDR3 has 14 residues. CDR3 residues: CASSPLTLEDTQYF. For the CDR3, the DNA is TGTGCCAGCTCACCTCTTACCTTAGAAGATACGCAGTATTTT.

The chain combines TRBV6-2 or TRBV6-3 with TRBJ2-2; D tentatively reads TRBD1 or TRBD2 (6 bases each). This CDR3 is built from 15 residues. The germline V gene encodes CDR1 MNHEY and CDR2 SVGEGT. Trimming left V 2 bases short and J 2 bases short, with 9 bases between. CDR3 nucleotide sequence: TGTGCCAGCAGTTACCCCGGGGGCAACACCGGGGAGCTGTTTTTT. Translation gives CASSYPGGNTGELFF.